The 9 T cell receptor beta chains below come from one sample, sequenced in a study of blood T cell repertoires in COVID-19. Here immunoSEQ multiplex PCR was the method, and the copy in TCRdb shows in-frame clones only, minus some. Here the sample spans 270,000 or so clones, around nine tenths being singletons. Sequencing input: PBMCs or T cells enriched from blood (not recorded which). These receptors came from a woman aged 18-29 years who had recovered from COVID-19.

The CDR3 DNA reads as TGTGCCAGCAGCCCGACGAGGGTCGGGTCACCCCTCCACTTT. It encodes CASSPTRVGSPLHF. V gene TRBV3-1 (or the pseudogene TRBV3-2) combines with J gene TRBJ1-6; D gene ambiguous. V was trimmed by 4 bases and J by 10 bases, leaving 14 bases between them. From germline, CDR1 is LGHDT and CDR2 YNNKEL (reference sequence). This CDR3 spans 14 amino acids.

The genes are TRBV2 and TRBJ2-3; possible D gene TRBD2, 5 bases. The CDR3 totals 18 residues. Germline V gives CDR1 SNHLY, CDR2 FYNNEI. V lost 2 bases to trimming and J lost 2 bases, with 20 bases between them. The CDR3 DNA is TGTGCCAGCAGTGAACACATCCCAGCCGGGATGCCCACAGATACGCAGTATTTT. Encoded protein: CASSEHIPAGMPTDTQYF.

V and J are TRBV6-5 and TRBJ1-2; 7 bases map to TRBD1. The CDR3 extends over 12 amino acids. The V and J ends lost 11 bases and 5 bases, in that order; junction bases with no gene match: 8. CDR1 and CDR2 from the germline V gene are MNHEY and SVGAGI. The CDR3 DNA reads TGTGCCCCCCTAGGGACAGAATATGGCTACACCTTC. Translating it yields CAPLGTEYGYTF.

CDR3 sequence: CASSFETGTDTQYF. In DNA form, the CDR3 reads TGCGCCAGCAGCTTCGAGACAGGCACAGATACGCAGTATTTT. The genes are TRBV5-1 and TRBJ2-3; D might be TRBD1 (5 bases). The CDR3 spans 14 residues. V was clipped by 2 bases and J by 1 base, with 8 bases between them. CDR1 and CDR2 (germline): SGHRS, YFSETQ.

This chain links TRBV30 with TRBJ1-2; 10 bases fit TRBD1. The CDR3 contains 15 residues. Germline V gene lookup returns CDR1 GTSNPN and CDR2 SVGIG (reference sequence). V was pared by 3 bases and J by 7 bases, with 11 bases of the junction left unmatched. This chain's CDR3 is CAWRMTGGAVRGYTF. The CDR3 nucleotides are TGTGCCTGGAGAATGACAGGGGGCGCGGTCCGTGGCTACACCTTC. The variable domain in full, completed from reference TRBV30 and TRBJ1-2, reads SQTIHQWPATLVQPVGSPLSLECTVEGTSNPNLYWYRQAAGRGLQLLFYSVGIGQISSEVPQNLSASRPQDRQFILSSKKLLLSDSGFYLCAWRMTGGAVRGYTFGSGTRLTVV.

The gene calls are TRBV28 and TRBJ2-3; 8 nucleotides align to TRBD1. CDR1 and CDR2 from the germline V gene are MDHEN and SYDVKM. The CDR3 extends over 16 amino acids. Unmatched junction bases numbered 11, after V lost 5 bases and J lost 4 bases. The CDR3 here is CASSIQTGGGADTQYF. CDR3 nucleotide sequence: TGTGCCAGCAGTATCCAAACAGGGGGAGGAGCAGATACGCAGTATTTT.

This chain links TRBV2 with TRBJ2-3, with 7 bases lining up with TRBD2. There are 18 residues in the CDR3. V lost 3 bases, J lost 0 bases, and 12 bases stayed unmatched. Germline V lookup: CDR1 SNHLY, CDR2 FYNNEI. The chain's CDR3 is CASSEGLEASGSTDTQYF. DNA of the CDR3: TGTGCCAGCAGTGAGGGCTTAGAGGCTAGCGGAAGCACAGATACGCAGTATTTT.

CDR3 region: CASSIRQGGTGELFF. CDR3 nucleotides: TGTGCCAGTAGTATTCGACAGGGGGGCACCGGGGAGCTGTTTTTT. The chain employs TRBV19 and TRBJ2-2; TRBD1 aligns across 9 bases. Germline-derived CDR1 and CDR2 are LNHDA and SQIVND (reference sequence). Trimming cost V 3 bases and J 4 bases; bases outside gene matches: 3. The length of the CDR3 is 15 residues.

This chain connects TRBV3-1 (or the pseudogene TRBV3-2) to TRBJ2-7; possibly TRBD2 for D (6 bases). The ends were cut back, 4 bases at V and 9 bases at J, with 19 bases in the middle. The CDR3 length is 14 residues. Germline lookup yields CDR1 LGHDT and CDR2 YNNKEL (reference sequence). Written as DNA, the CDR3 is TGTGCCAGCAGCCCCCGGGACTTTACGGCGATGCAGTACTTC. Translation gives CASSPRDFTAMQYF.